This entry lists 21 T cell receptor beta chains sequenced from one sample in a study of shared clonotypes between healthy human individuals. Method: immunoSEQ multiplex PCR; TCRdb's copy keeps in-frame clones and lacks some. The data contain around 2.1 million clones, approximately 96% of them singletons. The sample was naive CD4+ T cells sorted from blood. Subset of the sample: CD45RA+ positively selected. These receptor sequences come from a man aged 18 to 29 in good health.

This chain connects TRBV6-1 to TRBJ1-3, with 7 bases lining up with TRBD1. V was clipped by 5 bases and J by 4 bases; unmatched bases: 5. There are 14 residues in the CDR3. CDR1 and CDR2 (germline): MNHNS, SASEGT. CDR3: CASSQQGTGNTIYF. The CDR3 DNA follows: TGTGCCAGCAGTCAACAGGGGACGGGAAACACCATATATTTT.

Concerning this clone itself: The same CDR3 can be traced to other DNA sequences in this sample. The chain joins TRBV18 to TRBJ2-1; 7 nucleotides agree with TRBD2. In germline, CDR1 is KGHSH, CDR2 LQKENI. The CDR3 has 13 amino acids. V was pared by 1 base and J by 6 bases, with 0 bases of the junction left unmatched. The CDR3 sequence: CASSPRGGNEQFF. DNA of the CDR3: TGTGCCAGCTCACCACGCGGGGGCAATGAGCAGTTCTTC.

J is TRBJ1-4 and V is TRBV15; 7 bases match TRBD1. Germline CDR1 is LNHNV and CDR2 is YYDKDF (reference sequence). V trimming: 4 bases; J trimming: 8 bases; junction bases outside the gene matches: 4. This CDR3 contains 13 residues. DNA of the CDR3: TGTGCCACCAGCATCCGGGACAGAGAAAAACTGTTTTTT. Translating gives CATSIRDREKLFF.

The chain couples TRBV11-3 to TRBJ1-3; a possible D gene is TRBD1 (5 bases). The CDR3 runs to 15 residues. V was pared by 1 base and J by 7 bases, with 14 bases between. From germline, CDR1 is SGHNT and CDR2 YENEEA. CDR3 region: CASSLVGTRGNTIYF. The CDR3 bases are TGTGCCAGCAGCTTAGTGGGGACCCGAGGGAACACCATATATTTT. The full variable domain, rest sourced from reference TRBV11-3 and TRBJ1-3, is EAGVVQSPRYKIIEKKQPVAFWCNPISGHNTLYWYLQNLGQGPELLIRYENEEAVDDSQLPKDRFSAERLKGVDSTLKIQPAELGDSAVYLCASSLVGTRGNTIYFGEGSWLTVV.

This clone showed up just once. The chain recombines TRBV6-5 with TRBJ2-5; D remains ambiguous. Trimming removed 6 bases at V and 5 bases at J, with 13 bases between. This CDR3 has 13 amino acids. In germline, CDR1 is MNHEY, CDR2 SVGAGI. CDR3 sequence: CASRIRVQETQYF. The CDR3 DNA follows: TGTGCCAGCAGAATCCGGGTTCAGGAGACCCAGTACTTC.

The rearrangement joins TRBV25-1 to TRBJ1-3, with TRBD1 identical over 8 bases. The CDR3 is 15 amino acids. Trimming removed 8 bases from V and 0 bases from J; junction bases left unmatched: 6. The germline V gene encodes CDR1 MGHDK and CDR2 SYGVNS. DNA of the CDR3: TGTGCCAGCGCCGACAGGGGAACCTCTGGAAACACCATATATTTT. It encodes CASADRGTSGNTIYF.

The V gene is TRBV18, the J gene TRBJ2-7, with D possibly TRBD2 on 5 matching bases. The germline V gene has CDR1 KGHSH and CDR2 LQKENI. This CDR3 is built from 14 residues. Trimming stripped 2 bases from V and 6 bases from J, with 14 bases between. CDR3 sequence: CASSPIGGYSEQYF. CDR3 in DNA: TGTGCCAGCTCACCAATCGGCGGGTATTCCGAGCAGTACTTC.

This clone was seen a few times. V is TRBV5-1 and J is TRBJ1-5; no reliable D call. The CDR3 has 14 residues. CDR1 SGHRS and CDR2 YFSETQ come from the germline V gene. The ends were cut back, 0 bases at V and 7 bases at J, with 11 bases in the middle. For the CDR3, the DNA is TGCGCCAGCAGCTTGGAAGGCTTGCGACAGCCCCAGCATTTT. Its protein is CASSLEGLRQPQHF.

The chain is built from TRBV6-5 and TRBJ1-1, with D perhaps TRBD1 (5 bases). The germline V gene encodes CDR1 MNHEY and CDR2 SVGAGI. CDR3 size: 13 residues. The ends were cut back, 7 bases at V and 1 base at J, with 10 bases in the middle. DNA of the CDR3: TGTGCCAGCACCTGGGACGCGAACACTGAAGCTTTCTTT. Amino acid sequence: CASTWDANTEAFF.

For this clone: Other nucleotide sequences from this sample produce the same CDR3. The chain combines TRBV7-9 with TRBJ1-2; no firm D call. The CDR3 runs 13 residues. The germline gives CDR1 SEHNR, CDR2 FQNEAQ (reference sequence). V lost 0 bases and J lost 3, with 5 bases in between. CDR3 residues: CASSLAGYYGYTF. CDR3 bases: TGTGCCAGCAGCTTAGCGGGCTACTATGGCTACACCTTC.

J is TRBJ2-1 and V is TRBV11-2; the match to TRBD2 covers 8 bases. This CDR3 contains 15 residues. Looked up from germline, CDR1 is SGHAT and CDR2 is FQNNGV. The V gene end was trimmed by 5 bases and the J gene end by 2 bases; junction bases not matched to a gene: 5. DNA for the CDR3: TGTGCCAGCAGCAAGGGACTAGAGACCTACAATGAGCAGTTCTTC. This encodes CASSKGLETYNEQFF.

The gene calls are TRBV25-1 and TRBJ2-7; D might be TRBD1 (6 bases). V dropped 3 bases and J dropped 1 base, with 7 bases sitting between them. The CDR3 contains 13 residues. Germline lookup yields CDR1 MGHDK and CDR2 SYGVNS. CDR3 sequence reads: CASSDDRSYEQYF. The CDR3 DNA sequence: TGTGCCAGCAGTGATGACAGGTCCTACGAGCAGTACTTC.

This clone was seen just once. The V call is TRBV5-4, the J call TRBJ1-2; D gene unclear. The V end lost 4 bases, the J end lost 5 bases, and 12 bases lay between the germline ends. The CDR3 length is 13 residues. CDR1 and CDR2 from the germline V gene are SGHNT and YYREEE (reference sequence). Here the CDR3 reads CASSQRSSYGYTF. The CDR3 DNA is TGTGCCAGCAGCCAAAGGTCTTCTTATGGCTACACCTTC.

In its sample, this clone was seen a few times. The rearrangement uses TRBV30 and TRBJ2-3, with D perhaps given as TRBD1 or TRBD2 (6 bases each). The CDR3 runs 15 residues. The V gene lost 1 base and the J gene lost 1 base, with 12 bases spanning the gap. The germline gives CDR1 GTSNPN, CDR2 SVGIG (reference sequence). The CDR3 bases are TGTGCCTGGAGTGGGGGGGCGCGCGGCACAGATACGCAGTATTTT. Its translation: CAWSGGARGTDTQYF.

In DNA form, the CDR3 reads TGTGCCAGCTCACCGAGGCGGCAGGCCGGGGAGCTGTTTTTT. Translating gives CASSPRRQAGELFF. The chain combines TRBV18 with TRBJ2-2; D is ambiguous. CDR3 size: 14 residues. V shed 3 bases and J shed 6 bases, with 11 bases lying between them. Looked up from germline, CDR1 is KGHSH and CDR2 is LQKENI.

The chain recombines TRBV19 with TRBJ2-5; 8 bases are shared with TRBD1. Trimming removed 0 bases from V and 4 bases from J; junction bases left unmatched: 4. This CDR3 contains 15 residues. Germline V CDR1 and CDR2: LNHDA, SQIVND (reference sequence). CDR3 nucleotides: TGTGCCAGTAGTATAGATCGGACAGGGAGAGAGACCCAGTACTTC. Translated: CASSIDRTGRETQYF.

CDR3 DNA sequence: TGTGCCAGCAGTTGGACGACAGATACGCAGTATTTT. This sequence encodes CASSWTTDTQYF. V is TRBV2 and J is TRBJ2-3; the D is unclear. CDR3 length equals 12 residues. Germline lookup yields CDR1 SNHLY and CDR2 FYNNEI. Deletions cut 5 bases from V and 3 bases from J, with 6 bases between.

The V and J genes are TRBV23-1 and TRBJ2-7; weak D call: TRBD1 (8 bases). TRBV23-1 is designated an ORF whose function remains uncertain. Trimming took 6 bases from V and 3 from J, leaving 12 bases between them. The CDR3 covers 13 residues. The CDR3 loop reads CASRNRGGYEQYF. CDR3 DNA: TGCGCCAGCAGAAACAGGGGGGGCTACGAGCAGTACTTC.

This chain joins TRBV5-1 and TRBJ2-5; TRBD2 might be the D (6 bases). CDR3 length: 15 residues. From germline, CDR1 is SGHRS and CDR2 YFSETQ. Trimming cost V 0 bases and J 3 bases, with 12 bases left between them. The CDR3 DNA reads TGCGCCAGCAGCTTGGGTGCGGGATCAGAAGAGACCCAGTACTTC. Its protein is CASSLGAGSEETQYF.

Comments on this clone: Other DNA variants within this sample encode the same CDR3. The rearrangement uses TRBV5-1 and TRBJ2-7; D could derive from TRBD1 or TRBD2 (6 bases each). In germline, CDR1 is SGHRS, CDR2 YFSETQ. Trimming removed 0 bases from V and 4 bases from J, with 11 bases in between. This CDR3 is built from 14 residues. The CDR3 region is CASSLGGGGYEQYF. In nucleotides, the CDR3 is TGCGCCAGCAGCTTGGGAGGAGGGGGATACGAGCAGTACTTC.

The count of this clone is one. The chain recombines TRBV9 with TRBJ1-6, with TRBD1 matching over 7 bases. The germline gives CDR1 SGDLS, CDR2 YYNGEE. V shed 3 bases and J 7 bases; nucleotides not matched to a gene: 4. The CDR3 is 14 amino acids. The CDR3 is CASSAGQLNSPLHF. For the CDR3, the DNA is TGTGCCAGCAGCGCGGGACAGCTAAATTCACCCCTCCACTTT.